This T cell receptor (beta chain) came from a study of blood T cell repertoires in COVID-19. Repertoires were generated with immunoSEQ multiplex PCR, while TCRdb's copy carries only in-frame clones and drops some. The table lists fewer than 300,000 clones, 87% of them singletons. The CDR3 is 14 residues long. Trimming pared 0 bases from V and 6 bases from J, leaving 9 bases between. Looked up from germline, CDR1 is SGHKS and CDR2 is YYEKEE (reference sequence). Sequencing was carried out using peripheral blood. The V call is TRBV5-5, the J call TRBJ2-2; D remains unclear. The source of this sequence is a woman in her forties who had recovered from COVID-19. The CDR3 reads CASSLAGFSGELFF. DNA for the CDR3: TGTGCCAGCAGCTTGGCCGGTTTTTCCGGGGAGCTGTTTTTT. Full variable domain (outside the CDR3, taken from reference TRBV5-5 and TRBJ2-2): DAGVTQSPTHLIKTRGQQVTLRCSPISGHKSVSWYQQVLGQGPQFIFQYYEKEERGRGNFPDRFSARQFPNYSSELNVNALLLGDSALYLCASSLAGFSGELFFGEGSRLTVL.